This TCR beta chain came from a study of T cells in localized non-small cell lung cancer (dated by TCRdb to 2019 to 2021). Study-level background: The study analyzed T cell repertoires of under 250 early-stage NSCLC patients, comparing tumors and uninvolved tumor-adjacent lungs. The cohort was made up of around 250 treatment-naive NSCLC patients whose localized lung tumors had been resected. NSCLC patients had a mean age of roughly 69 years, and more than 120 were male and about a hundred female. The paper's findings and limits, for the study overall: Because multi-region tumor sequencing was not performed, intratumor heterogeneity could not be ruled out. Uninvolved tumor-adjacent lung showed the highest T cell clonality, higher than tumor, which suggests more focused antigenic responses in the adjacent lung. Of the top 100 tumor clones, a median of about 53 were detected in paired uninvolved adjacent lung; over 25 were also among that lung's top 100. Longer overall survival was associated with higher T cell density in blood, whereas shorter survival was associated with higher clonality in adjacent lung. Because the study design was exploratory, TCR variables were selected using unadjusted p-values without false-discovery rate correction.

TCR beta CDR3 regions were sequenced from DNA using the immunoSEQ Assay. Per the source publication's procedure: To compute T cell density, TCR beta template counts were normalized to usable DNA, which was estimated by amplifying housekeeping genes. Using the preseqR package, richness was estimated by extrapolating to 120,000 templates for tissue samples and 400,000 templates for PBMC samples. Clonality was defined by subtracting Pielou's evenness from one. Differential abundance testing on productive amino-acid clonotypes, with a minimum total count of 5 and an alpha of 0.1, was used to identify tissue-enriched TCRs. The Jaccard Index and the Morisita Overlap Index were used to quantify repertoire overlap between compartments. GLIPH clustered TCR beta CDR3s with public tetramer-defined viral CDR3s; viral motifs required at least three viral sequences plus V-gene enrichment. TCRdb retrieved this table from immuneACCESS and kept in-frame rearrangements only. Not all clones are present; in checked studies, unresolved V genes account for under half, and no reason is known for the remainder. The DNA gave D and trimming, while V, J and clone size come from that table. The sample profile shows about 59,000 clones; under 90% of them were found once. Of the sample, just under 2% is held by the ten largest clones.

At diagnosis, peripheral blood, uninvolved tumor-adjacent lung and tumor were collected and stored as a combination of fresh-frozen and FFPE material. For TCR repertoire profiling, the blood samples were analyzed as peripheral blood mononuclear cells. The CDR3 starts with the cysteine, ends with the phenylalanine, and has 18 residues. The kept DNA is CDR3 alone, 54 bases in frame from the first base. Comments on this clone: Its antigen is unknown. Qualities for individual bases were not recorded, and no much larger clone is one base off.

Source: peripheral blood, taken before any cancer treatment. This sequence originates from a woman between 40 and 69 years old with stage I lung adenocarcinoma. Recombination linked TRBV21-1 to TRBJ2-2; TRBD1, the table's D call, was not compared with the DNA. TRBV21-1 is marked as a pseudogene. In nucleotide form, the sequence is TGTGCCAGCAGCAAAGGATGTGATAACAGGGGGGTGACCGGGGAGCTGTTTTTT. This codes for CASSKGCDNRGVTGELFF.